Below are 25 T cell receptor beta chains sequenced from a single sample in a study of blood T cell repertoires in COVID-19. This table comes from immunoSEQ multiplex PCR, and its TCRdb copy is limited to in-frame clones, with some not included. The sample contains approximately 490,000 clones, approximately 86% of which appear only once. Sequencing input: PBMCs or T cells enriched from blood (not recorded which). The origin of the receptors is a woman aged 60-75 years who had recovered from COVID-19.

The chain uses TRBV27 and TRBJ2-3, with TRBD1 matching over 7 bases. CDR1 is MNHEY and CDR2 is SMNVEV in the germline V gene (reference sequence). Losses at the gene ends were 6 bases for V and 5 bases for J; bases not matched to a gene: 8. The CDR3 loop spans 14 amino acids. CDR3 amino acids: CASRRQGVGDTQYF. CDR3 nucleotides: TGTGCCAGCAGGAGACAGGGAGTGGGAGATACGCAGTATTTT.

This rearrangement joins TRBV10-3 to TRBJ2-5, with D possibly matching TRBD1 (6 bases). V lost 5 bases and J 0 bases, leaving 13 bases between the germline ends. This CDR3 spans 15 amino acids. CDR1 ENHRY and CDR2 SYGVKD come from the germline V gene. The CDR3 DNA reads as TGTGCCATCAGTAACCCGACAGGTTACCAAGAGACCCAGTACTTC. Protein product: CAISNPTGYQETQYF.

This chain links TRBV19 with TRBJ2-4, with TRBD1 matching over 9 bases. The V and J ends lost 4 bases and 7 bases, in that order; junction bases with no gene match: 8. The CDR3 runs to 15 residues. In germline, CDR1 is LNHDA, CDR2 SQIVND (reference sequence). The chain's CDR3 is CASSTPGQGLNIQYF. In DNA form, the CDR3 reads TGTGCCAGTAGTACCCCGGGACAGGGTTTGAACATTCAGTACTTC.

The chain is built from TRBV5-6 and TRBJ1-2; TRBD1 matches 9 bases. The germline V gene has CDR1 SGHDT and CDR2 YYEEEE. J lost 5 bases, V lost 0 bases, and 2 bases had no gene match. CDR3 length: 14 residues. The CDR3 here is CASSLGQGGYGYTF. The CDR3 DNA is TGTGCCAGCAGCTTGGGACAGGGGGGATATGGCTACACCTTC.

This clone was detected only once. The chain links TRBV11-2 to TRBJ1-6; D gene unclear. This CDR3 is 14 amino acids long. Germline-derived CDR1 and CDR2 are SGHAT and FQNNGV. Deletions cut 2 bases from V and 10 bases from J, with 12 bases between. Written as DNA, the CDR3 is TGTGCCAGCAGCTTATGGGAGTATGGATCACCCCTCCACTTT. Translated: CASSLWEYGSPLHF.

The chain carries TRBV7-2 and TRBJ1-5, with a weak D call TRBD1 (6 bases). The CDR3 extends over 16 amino acids. The germline gives CDR1 SGHTA, CDR2 FQGNSA. V dropped 2 bases and J dropped 6 bases, with 17 bases sitting between them. The CDR3 DNA sequence: TGTGCCAGCAGCTTATTGTCCAGGGGAAGTGGTCAGCCCCAGCATTTT. Translation: CASSLLSRGSGQPQHF.

In its sample, this clone was seen once. V is TRBV7-9 and J is TRBJ2-2; 8 positions match TRBD2. The CDR3 runs to 16 residues. The ends lost 5 bases at V and 4 bases at J; junction bases unmatched: 9. Per germline, CDR1 SEHNR and CDR2 FQNEAQ (reference sequence). DNA for the CDR3: TGTGCCAGCAGCCCCATGGGCGGGGGGATCACCGGGGAGCTGTTTTTT. It specifies CASSPMGGGITGELFF.

Details on this clone: The same CDR3 arises from other DNA sequences in this sample as well. The rearrangement joins TRBV5-1 to TRBJ2-2, with D tentatively TRBD1 (5 bases). V was pared by 2 bases and J by 0 bases, with 8 bases between. Germline CDR1 reads SGHRS; CDR2 reads YFSETQ. This CDR3 comprises 15 residues. Here the CDR3 reads CASSLAGSNTGELFF. As DNA, the CDR3 is TGCGCCAGCAGCTTAGCAGGGTCGAACACCGGGGAGCTGTTTTTT.

The chain carries TRBV29-1 and TRBJ2-3, with 9 bases aligning to TRBD2. V lost 7 bases, J lost 2 bases, and 7 bases stayed unmatched. The CDR3 sequence is 14 residues long. Germline V gene data show CDR1 as SQVTM and CDR2 as ANQGSEA. The CDR3 DNA reads as TGCAGCGCTCCCGGACTAGCGATCACAGATACGCAGTATTTT. Encoded protein: CSAPGLAITDTQYF.

The chain uses TRBV15 and TRBJ1-2, with D maybe TRBD1 (5 bases). This CDR3 region has 13 residues. Trimming pared 4 bases from V and 1 base from J, leaving 7 bases between. The germline V gene encodes CDR1 LNHNV and CDR2 YYDKDF (reference sequence). The CDR3 spells CATSTTDNYGYTF. Here the CDR3 DNA reads TGTGCCACCAGCACGACAGATAACTATGGCTACACCTTC.

This chain links TRBV6-5 with TRBJ2-7; D perhaps matches TRBD1 (6 bases). Germline V gene lookup returns CDR1 MNHEY and CDR2 SVGAGI. The CDR3 contains 13 residues. Trimming shortened V by 3 bases and J by 3 bases, and 9 bases separated the two germline ends. CDR3 bases: TGTGCCAGCAGTTATGTCAGGGGCTACGAGCAGTACTTC. Encoded protein: CASSYVRGYEQYF.

V gene TRBV10-3 combines with J gene TRBJ2-3; 7 nucleotides agree with TRBD2. Germline V gives CDR1 ENHRY, CDR2 SYGVKD. The CDR3 totals 13 residues. V shed 7 bases, J shed 2 bases, and the junction held 3 bases outside the gene matches. The CDR3 sequence: CAITLAPTDTQYF. The CDR3 DNA follows: TGTGCCATCACACTAGCGCCCACAGATACGCAGTATTTT.

This rearrangement joins TRBV11-3 to TRBJ2-7; D might be TRBD2 (5 bases). CDR1 and CDR2 (germline): SGHNT, YENEEA. V was shortened by 6 bases and J by 6 bases, with 18 bases between the two germline ends. This CDR3 has 14 amino acids. DNA of the CDR3: TGTGCCAGCAGACCTCGGACTGGCAACTGCGAGCAGTACGTC. Its protein product is CASRPRTGNCEQYV.

The chain links TRBV7-9 to TRBJ2-7; a possible D gene is TRBD1 (7 bases). Trimming cost V 1 base and J 0 bases, with 10 bases left between them. This CDR3 comprises 15 residues. From germline, CDR1 is SEHNR and CDR2 FQNEAQ (reference sequence). CDR3 region: CASSLGGDSSYEQYF. In DNA form, the CDR3 reads TGTGCCAGCAGCTTAGGGGGGGACAGCTCCTACGAGCAGTACTTC.

The rearrangement joins TRBV6-4 to TRBJ1-2, with a possible D match to TRBD1 (5 bases). Looked up from germline, CDR1 is MRHNA and CDR2 is SNTAGT. There are 17 residues in the CDR3. With 0 bases removed from V and 4 bases from J, the gap between germline ends came to 18 bases. The CDR3 protein is CASSDSIPPRVRYGYTF. Here the CDR3 DNA reads TGTGCCAGCAGTGACTCGATTCCGCCCAGGGTTCGCTATGGCTACACCTTC.

The genes are TRBV3-1 (or the pseudogene TRBV3-2) and TRBJ2-5; 8 bases align to TRBD2. V was clipped by 4 bases and J by 0 bases; unmatched bases: 4. The CDR3 covers 15 residues. CDR1 is LGHDT and CDR2 is YNNKEL in the germline V gene (reference sequence). The CDR3 loop reads CASSRSGGHQETQYF. CDR3 DNA sequence: TGTGCCAGCAGCCGAAGCGGGGGCCACCAAGAGACCCAGTACTTC.

This clone has only a few counts. Other nucleotide sequences in the sample specify the same CDR3. V gene TRBV3-1 (or the pseudogene TRBV3-2) combines with J gene TRBJ1-1; D gene uncertain. CDR3 length equals 13 residues. Germline lookup yields CDR1 LGHDT and CDR2 YNNKEL (reference sequence). The V end was cut by 1 base, the J end by 1 base, with 4 bases between. CDR3 sequence (DNA): TGTGCCAGCAGCCAAGGAGGGAACACTGAAGCTTTCTTT. This sequence encodes CASSQGGNTEAFF.

The gene calls are TRBV24-1 and TRBJ2-1, with 7 bases that match TRBD1. The CDR3 totals 16 residues. Germline CDR1 reads KGHDR; CDR2 reads SFDVKD. Trimming removed 4 bases from V and 1 base from J; junction bases left unmatched: 6. CDR3 region: CATSDPDRPSYNEQFF. In DNA, the CDR3 is TGTGCCACCAGTGACCCGGACAGGCCTTCCTACAATGAGCAGTTCTTC.

V is TRBV25-1 and J is TRBJ1-2, with D tentatively TRBD1 (6 bases). Germline CDR1 MGHDK, CDR2 SYGVNS. The CDR3 is made up of 12 amino acids. The V end was cut by 4 bases, the J end by 9 bases, with 12 bases between. CDR3 in amino acids: CASSGFTGSYTF. CDR3 nucleotides: TGTGCCAGCAGTGGTTTTACAGGGAGCTACACCTTC.

The chain links TRBV5-1 to TRBJ2-2, with a weak D call TRBD1 (6 bases). Germline values: CDR1 SGHRS, CDR2 YFSETQ. Trimming shortened V by 0 bases and J by 4 bases, and 13 bases separated the two germline ends. This CDR3 has 16 residues. The CDR3 bases are TGCGCCAGCAGCTTGGAGTCGGGCAGGGGCACCGGGGAGCTGTTTTTT. It codes for CASSLESGRGTGELFF.

The chain has TRBV24-1 and TRBJ2-3; 7 bases align to TRBD2. The CDR3 is made up of 14 amino acids. The germline gives CDR1 KGHDR, CDR2 SFDVKD. Trimming removed 5 bases from V and 2 bases from J; junction bases left unmatched: 3. The CDR3: CATSVSGVTDTQYF. Here the CDR3 DNA reads TGTGCCACCAGTGTGAGCGGGGTCACAGATACGCAGTATTTT.

J is TRBJ2-4 and V is TRBV5-1, with 7 bases matching TRBD1. Germline V gives CDR1 SGHRS, CDR2 YFSETQ. V shed 0 bases and J 3 bases; nucleotides not matched to a gene: 12. The CDR3 has 18 amino acids. DNA for the CDR3: TGCGCCAGCAGCTTGGTATGGGGCGACAGGGTGTTCAAAAACATTCAGTACTTC. This codes for CASSLVWGDRVFKNIQYF.

The V gene is TRBV7-9, the J gene TRBJ1-2; possible D gene TRBD1, 6 bases. This CDR3 comprises 12 residues. Germline lookup yields CDR1 SEHNR and CDR2 FQNEAQ (reference sequence). V gave up 8 bases and J gave up 7 bases, with 14 bases separating them. The CDR3 nucleotides read TGTGCCAGCGCCTTGGGAGGGGGTGGCTACACCTTC. Translation gives CASALGGGGYTF.

This sequence joins TRBV19 and TRBJ1-5; D is possibly TRBD1 (6 bases). Trimming cost V 6 bases and J 1 base, with 16 bases left between them. CDR3 size: 16 residues. Germline CDR1 and CDR2: LNHDA and SQIVND (reference sequence). The CDR3 loop reads CASSPGRDKSNQPQHF. CDR3 DNA sequence: TGTGCCAGTAGCCCCGGACGGGACAAAAGCAATCAGCCCCAGCATTTT.

The chain couples TRBV15 to TRBJ2-3, with TRBD2 matching 13 bases. Looked up from germline, CDR1 is LNHNV and CDR2 is YYDKDF (reference sequence). The CDR3 is 16 amino acids. V gave up 1 base and J gave up 6 bases; unmatched junction bases: 4. The CDR3 DNA reads TGTGCCACCAGCAGAGGACTAGCGGGGGGAGGGGATACGCAGTATTTT. Protein: CATSRGLAGGGDTQYF.